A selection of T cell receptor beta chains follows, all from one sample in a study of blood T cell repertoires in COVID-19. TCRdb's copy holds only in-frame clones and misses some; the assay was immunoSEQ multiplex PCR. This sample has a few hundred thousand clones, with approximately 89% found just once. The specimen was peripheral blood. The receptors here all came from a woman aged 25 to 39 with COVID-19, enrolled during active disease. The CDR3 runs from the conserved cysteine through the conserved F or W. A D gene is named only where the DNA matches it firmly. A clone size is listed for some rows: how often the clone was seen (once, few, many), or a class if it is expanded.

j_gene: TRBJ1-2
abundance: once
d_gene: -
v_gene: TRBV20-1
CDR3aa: CSASDYGYTF
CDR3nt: TGCAGTGCTTCTGACTATGGCTACACCTTC

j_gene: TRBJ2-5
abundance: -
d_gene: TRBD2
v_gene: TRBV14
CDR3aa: CASSQGLAVQETQYF
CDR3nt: TGTGCCAGCAGCCAAGGACTAGCGGTCCAAGAGACCCAGTACTTC

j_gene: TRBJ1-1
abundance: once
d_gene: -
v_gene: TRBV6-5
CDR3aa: CASSGAQGRTEAFF
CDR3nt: TGTGCCAGCAGCGGTGCACAGGGTCGGACTGAAGCTTTCTTT

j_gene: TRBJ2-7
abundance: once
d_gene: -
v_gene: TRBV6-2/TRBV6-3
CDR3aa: CASSWGDYEQYF
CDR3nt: TGTGCCAGCAGCTGGGGGGACTACGAGCAGTACTTC

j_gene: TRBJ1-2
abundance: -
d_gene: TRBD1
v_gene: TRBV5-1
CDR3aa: CASSYSDRGPGYGYTF
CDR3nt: TGCGCCAGCAGCTACTCCGACAGGGGGCCGGGTTATGGCTACACCTTC

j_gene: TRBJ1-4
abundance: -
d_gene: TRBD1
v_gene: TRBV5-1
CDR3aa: CASSRDRGEKLFF
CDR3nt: TGCGCCAGCAGCCGGGACAGGGGCGAAAAACTGTTTTTT

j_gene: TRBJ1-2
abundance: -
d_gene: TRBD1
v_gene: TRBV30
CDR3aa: CAWSAGSGGFYTF
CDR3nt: TGTGCCTGGAGTGCCGGTTCAGGGGGCTTCTACACCTTC

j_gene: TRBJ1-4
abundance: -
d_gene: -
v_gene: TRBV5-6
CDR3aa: CASSDGGGEKLFF
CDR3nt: TGTGCCAGCAGCGATGGCGGGGGCGAAAAACTGTTTTTT

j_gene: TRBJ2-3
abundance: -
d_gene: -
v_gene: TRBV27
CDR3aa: CASSSYTDTQYF
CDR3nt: TGTGCCAGCAGTTCTTACACAGATACGCAGTATTTT

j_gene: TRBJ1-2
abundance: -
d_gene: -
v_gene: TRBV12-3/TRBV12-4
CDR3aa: CASSPGTEYGYTF
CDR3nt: TGTGCCAGCAGCCCCGGGACTGAGTATGGCTACACCTTC

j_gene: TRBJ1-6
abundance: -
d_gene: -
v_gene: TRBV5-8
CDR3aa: CATPGEGFNSPLHF
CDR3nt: TGTGCCACCCCGGGGGAGGGATTTAATTCACCCCTCCACTTT

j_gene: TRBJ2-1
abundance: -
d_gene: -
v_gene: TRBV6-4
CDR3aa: CASSLGAYNEQFF
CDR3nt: TGTGCCAGCAGTCTCGGGGCCTACAATGAGCAGTTCTTC

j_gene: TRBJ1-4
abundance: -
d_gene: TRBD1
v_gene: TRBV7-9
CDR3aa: CASRNTQGARNEKLFF
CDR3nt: TGTGCCAGCAGAAATACACAGGGGGCGCGCAATGAAAAACTGTTTTTT

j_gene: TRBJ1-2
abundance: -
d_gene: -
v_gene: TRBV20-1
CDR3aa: CSASAQVFYGYTF
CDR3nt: TGCAGTGCTAGTGCGCAGGTATTCTATGGCTACACCTTC

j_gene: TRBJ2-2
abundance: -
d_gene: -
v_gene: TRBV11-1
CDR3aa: CASSLAAGANGELFF
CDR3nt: TGTGCCAGCAGCTTAGCGGCGGGGGCGAACGGGGAGCTGTTTTTT

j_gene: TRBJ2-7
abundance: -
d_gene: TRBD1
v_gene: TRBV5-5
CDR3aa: CASSLARDSISYEQYF
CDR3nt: TGTGCCAGCAGCTTGGCCCGGGACAGTATCTCCTACGAGCAGTACTTC

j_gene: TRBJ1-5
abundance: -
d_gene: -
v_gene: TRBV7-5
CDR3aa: CVRSFGASGQPQHF
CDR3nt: TGTGTCAGAAGCTTTGGAGCCAGCGGTCAGCCCCAGCATTTT

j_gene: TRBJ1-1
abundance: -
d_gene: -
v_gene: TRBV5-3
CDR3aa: CARSLVSLRGTEAFF
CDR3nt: TGTGCCAGAAGCTTAGTCTCACTTCGGGGCACTGAAGCTTTCTTT

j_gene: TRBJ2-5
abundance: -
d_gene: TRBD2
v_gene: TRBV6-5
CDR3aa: CASSLAGGTQETQYF
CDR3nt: TGTGCCAGCAGTTTAGCGGGGGGTACCCAAGAGACCCAGTACTTC

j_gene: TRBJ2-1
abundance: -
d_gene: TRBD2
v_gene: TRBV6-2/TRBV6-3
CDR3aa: CASSYSGAGGNEQFF
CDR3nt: TGTGCCAGCAGTTACTCTGGAGCGGGGGGAAATGAGCAGTTCTTC

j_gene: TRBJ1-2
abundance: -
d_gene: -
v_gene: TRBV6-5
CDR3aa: CASSYTDLSPKNGYTF
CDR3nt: TGTGCCAGCAGTTACACCGACTTATCCCCTAAGAATGGCTACACCTTC

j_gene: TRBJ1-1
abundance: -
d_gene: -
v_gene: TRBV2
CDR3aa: CASSQTMNTEAFF
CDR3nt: TGTGCCAGCAGCCAGACTATGAACACTGAAGCTTTCTTT

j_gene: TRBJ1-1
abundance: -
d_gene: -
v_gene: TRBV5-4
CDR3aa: CASSLVRGYGTEAFF
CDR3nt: TGTGCCAGCAGCTTGGTTCGGGGGTACGGCACTGAAGCTTTCTTT

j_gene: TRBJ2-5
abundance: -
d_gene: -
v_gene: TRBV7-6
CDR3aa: CASSLGVVAPQETQYF
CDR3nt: TGTGCCAGCAGCTTAGGGGTTGTAGCGCCTCAAGAGACCCAGTACTTC

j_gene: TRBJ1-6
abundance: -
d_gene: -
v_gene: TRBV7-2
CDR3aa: CASSFSRQLNSPLHF
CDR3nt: TGTGCCAGCAGTTTTAGCCGGCAGCTAAATTCACCCCTCCACTTT

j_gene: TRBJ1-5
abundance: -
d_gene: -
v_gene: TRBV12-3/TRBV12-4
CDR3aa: CASSSGNQPQHF
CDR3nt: TGTGCCAGCAGTTCCGGGAATCAGCCCCAGCATTTT

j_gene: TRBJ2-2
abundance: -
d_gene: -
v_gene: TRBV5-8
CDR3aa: CASSPYKGTLPPGELFF
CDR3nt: TGTGCCAGCAGCCCCTATAAGGGGACTTTACCCCCCGGGGAGCTGTTTTTT

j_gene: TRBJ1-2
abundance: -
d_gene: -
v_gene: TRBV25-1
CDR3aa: CASSQALGPNYGYTF
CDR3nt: TGTGCCAGCAGCCAGGCCCTTGGGCCTAACTATGGCTACACCTTC

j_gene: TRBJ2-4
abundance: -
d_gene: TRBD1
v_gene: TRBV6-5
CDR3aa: CASSPTDRAEYF
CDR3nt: TGTGCCAGCAGTCCTACGGACAGGGCAGAGTACTTC

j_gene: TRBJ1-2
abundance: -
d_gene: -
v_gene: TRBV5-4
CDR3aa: CASSRRGVAFGYTF
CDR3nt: TGTGCCAGCAGCCGGCGGGGGGTAGCTTTTGGCTACACCTTC

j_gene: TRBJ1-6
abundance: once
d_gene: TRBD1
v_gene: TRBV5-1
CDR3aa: CASSTGQANSPLHF
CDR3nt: TGCGCCAGCAGCACGGGACAGGCAAATTCACCCCTCCACTTT

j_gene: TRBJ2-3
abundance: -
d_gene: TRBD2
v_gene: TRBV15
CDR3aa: CATSRGPSGGGDTQYF
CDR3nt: TGTGCCACCAGCAGAGGGCCTAGCGGGGGGGGAGATACGCAGTATTTT

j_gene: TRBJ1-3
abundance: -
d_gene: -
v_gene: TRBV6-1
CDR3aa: CASSEAFESSGNTIYF
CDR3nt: TGTGCCAGCAGTGAAGCATTCGAGAGTTCTGGAAACACCATATATTTT

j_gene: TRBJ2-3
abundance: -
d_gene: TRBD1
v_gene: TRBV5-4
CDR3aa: CASSPGQGFTDTQYF
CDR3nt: TGTGCCAGCAGCCCAGGACAGGGGTTTACAGATACGCAGTATTTT